This T cell receptor beta chain was sequenced during a study of blood T cell repertoires in COVID-19. Study in general: T cells, B-cell-depleted T cells, or PBMCs supplied cDNA or gDNA.

This clone has more than one count but fewer than ten. This CDR3 is built from 16 residues. Germline V gene data show CDR1 as MNHEY and CDR2 as SMNVEV (reference sequence). Unmatched junction bases numbered 8, after V lost 6 bases and J lost 0 bases. Recruits, aged roughly 18 to 89 years, lived in some 25 US areas. In assigning cohorts, the study relied on participant-reported clinical history. In the original analysis: Counts of nucleated cells, estimated from reference gene primer amplification, were obtained. TCRdb's copy holds only in-frame clones and misses some; the assay was immunoSEQ multiplex PCR. V, J and clone size are taken as reported in that table, and D and trimming were inferred from the DNA itself. The data contain some 200,000 clones, around 84% of them singletons.

Sequenced: PBMCs or T cells enriched from blood (not recorded which). The source is a woman aged 40 to 49 with acute COVID-19. This chain connects TRBV27 to TRBJ2-1; 7 bases match TRBD1. The CDR3 loop reads CASRVGQQNSYNEQFF. CDR3 bases: TGTGCCAGCAGAGTGGGACAGCAAAACTCCTACAATGAGCAGTTCTTC.